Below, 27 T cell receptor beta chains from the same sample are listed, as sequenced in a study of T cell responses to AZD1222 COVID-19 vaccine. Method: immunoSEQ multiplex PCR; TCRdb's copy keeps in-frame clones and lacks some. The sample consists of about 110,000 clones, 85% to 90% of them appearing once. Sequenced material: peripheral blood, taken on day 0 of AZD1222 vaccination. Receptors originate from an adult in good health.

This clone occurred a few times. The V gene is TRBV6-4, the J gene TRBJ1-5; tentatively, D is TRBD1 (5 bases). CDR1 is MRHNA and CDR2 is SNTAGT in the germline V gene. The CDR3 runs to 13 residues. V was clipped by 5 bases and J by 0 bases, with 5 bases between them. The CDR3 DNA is TGTGCCAGCAGTACAGGTAGCAATCAGCCCCAGCATTTT. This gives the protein CASSTGSNQPQHF.

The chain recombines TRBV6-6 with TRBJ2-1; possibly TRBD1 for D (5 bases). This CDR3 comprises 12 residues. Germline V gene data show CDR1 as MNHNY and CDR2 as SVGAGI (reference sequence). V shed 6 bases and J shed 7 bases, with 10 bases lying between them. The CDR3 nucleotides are TGTGCCAGCAGGGTGGGGCCTAATGAGCAGTTCTTC. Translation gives CASRVGPNEQFF.

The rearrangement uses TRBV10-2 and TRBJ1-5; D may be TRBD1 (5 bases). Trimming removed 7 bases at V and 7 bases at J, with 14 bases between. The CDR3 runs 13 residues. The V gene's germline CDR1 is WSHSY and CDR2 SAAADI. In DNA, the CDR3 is TGCGCCAGCACCGGGACCCTGAGCCAGCCCCAGCATTTT. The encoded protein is CASTGTLSQPQHF.

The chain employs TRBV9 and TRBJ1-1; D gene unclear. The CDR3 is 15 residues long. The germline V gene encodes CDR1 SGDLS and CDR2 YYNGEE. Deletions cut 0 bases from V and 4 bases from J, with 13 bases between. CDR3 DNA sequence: TGTGCCAGCAGCGTAGATGTGGCGGGGAGCACTGAAGCTTTCTTT. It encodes CASSVDVAGSTEAFF. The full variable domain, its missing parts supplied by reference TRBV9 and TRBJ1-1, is DSGVTQTPKHLITATGQRVTLRCSPRSGDLSVYWYQQSLDQGLQFLIQYYNGEERAKGNILERFSAQQFPDLHSELNLSSLELGDSALYFCASSVDVAGSTEAFFGQGTRLTVV.

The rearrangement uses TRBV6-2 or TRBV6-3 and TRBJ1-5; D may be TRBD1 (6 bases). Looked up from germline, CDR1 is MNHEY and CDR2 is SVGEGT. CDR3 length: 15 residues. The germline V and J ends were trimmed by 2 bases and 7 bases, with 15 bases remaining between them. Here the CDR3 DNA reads TGTGCCAGCAGTTACGAGTCTCAGCAGGGGCAGCCCCAGCATTTT. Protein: CASSYESQQGQPQHF.

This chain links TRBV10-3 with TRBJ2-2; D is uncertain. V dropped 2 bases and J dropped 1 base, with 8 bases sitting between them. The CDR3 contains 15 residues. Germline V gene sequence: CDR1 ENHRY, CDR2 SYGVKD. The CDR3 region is CAISEPSRNTGELFF. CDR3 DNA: TGTGCCATCAGTGAGCCCAGTCGGAACACCGGGGAGCTGTTTTTT.

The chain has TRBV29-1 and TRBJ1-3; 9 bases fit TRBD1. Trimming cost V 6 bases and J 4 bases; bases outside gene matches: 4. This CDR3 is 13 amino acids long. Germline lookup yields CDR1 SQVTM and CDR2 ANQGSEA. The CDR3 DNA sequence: TGCAGCGTACGGACAGGGGACGGAAACACCATATATTTT. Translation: CSVRTGDGNTIYF.

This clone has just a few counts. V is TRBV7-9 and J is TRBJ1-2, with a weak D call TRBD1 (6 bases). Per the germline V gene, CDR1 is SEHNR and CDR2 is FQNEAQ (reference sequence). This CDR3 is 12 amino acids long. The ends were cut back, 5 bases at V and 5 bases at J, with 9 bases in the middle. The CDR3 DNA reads TGTGCCAGCAGCAACAGGGAGTATGGCTACACCTTC. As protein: CASSNREYGYTF. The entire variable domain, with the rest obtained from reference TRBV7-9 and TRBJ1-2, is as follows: DTGVSQNPRHKITKRGQNVTFRCDPISEHNRLYWYRQTLGQGPEFLTYFQNEAQLEKSRLLSDRFSAERPKGSFSTLEIQRTEQGDSAMYLCASSNREYGYTFGSGTRLTVV.

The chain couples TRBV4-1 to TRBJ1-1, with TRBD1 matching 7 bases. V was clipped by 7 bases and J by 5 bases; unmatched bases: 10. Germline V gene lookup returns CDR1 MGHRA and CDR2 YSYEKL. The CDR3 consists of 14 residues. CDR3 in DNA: TGCGCCAGCACCCTGACAGGGATAAAGACTGAAGCTTTCTTT. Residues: CASTLTGIKTEAFF.

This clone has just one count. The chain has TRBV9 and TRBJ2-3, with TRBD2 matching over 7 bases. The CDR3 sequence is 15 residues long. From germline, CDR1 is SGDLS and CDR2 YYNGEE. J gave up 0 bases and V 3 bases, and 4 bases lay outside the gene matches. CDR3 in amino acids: CASSATGGSTDTQYF. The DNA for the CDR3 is TGTGCCAGCAGCGCCACCGGGGGGAGCACAGATACGCAGTATTTT.

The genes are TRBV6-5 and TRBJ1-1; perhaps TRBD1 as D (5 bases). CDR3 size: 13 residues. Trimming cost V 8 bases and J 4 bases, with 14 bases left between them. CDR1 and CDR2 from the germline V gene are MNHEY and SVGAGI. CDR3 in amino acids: CASRRGWPTEAFF. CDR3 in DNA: TGTGCCAGCCGAAGGGGTTGGCCCACTGAAGCTTTCTTT.

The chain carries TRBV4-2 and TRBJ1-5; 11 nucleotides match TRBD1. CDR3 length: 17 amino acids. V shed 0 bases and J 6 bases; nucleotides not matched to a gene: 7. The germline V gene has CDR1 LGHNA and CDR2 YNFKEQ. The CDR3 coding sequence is TGTGCCAGCAGCCAAGAGTCGCTCGGACAGGGGGCTCAGCCCCAGCATTTT. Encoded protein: CASSQESLGQGAQPQHF.

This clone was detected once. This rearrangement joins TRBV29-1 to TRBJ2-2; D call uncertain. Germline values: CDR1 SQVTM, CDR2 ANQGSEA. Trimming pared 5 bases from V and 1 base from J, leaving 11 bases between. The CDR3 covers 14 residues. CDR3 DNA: TGCAGCGTTCTCCCAGAGTTGAACACCGGGGAGCTGTTTTTT. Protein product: CSVLPELNTGELFF.

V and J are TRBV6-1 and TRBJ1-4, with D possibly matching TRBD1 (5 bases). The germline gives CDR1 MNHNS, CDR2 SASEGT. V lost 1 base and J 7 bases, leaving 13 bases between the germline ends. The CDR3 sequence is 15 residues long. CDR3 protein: CASSEGAGWVEKLFF. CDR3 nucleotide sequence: TGTGCCAGCAGTGAAGGGGCAGGGTGGGTTGAAAAACTGTTTTTT.

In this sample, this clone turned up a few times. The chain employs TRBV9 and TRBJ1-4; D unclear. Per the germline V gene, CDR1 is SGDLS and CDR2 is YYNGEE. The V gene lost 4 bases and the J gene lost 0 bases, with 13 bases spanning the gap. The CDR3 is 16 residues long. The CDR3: CASSPKPFATNEKLFF. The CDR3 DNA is TGTGCCAGCAGCCCCAAGCCCTTTGCAACTAATGAAAAACTGTTTTTT.

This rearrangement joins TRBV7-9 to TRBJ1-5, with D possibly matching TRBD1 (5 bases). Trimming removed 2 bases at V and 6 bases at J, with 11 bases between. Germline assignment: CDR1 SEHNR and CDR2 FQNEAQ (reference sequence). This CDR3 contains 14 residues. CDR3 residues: CASSLTGESQPQHF. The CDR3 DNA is TGTGCCAGCAGCTTAACGGGGGAGAGTCAGCCCCAGCATTTT.

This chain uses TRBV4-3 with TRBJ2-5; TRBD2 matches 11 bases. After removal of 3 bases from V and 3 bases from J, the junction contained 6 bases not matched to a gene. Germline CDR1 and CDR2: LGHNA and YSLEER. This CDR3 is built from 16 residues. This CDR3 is CASSQNVAGGEETQYF. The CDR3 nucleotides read TGCGCCAGCAGCCAGAATGTAGCGGGGGGGGAAGAGACCCAGTACTTC.

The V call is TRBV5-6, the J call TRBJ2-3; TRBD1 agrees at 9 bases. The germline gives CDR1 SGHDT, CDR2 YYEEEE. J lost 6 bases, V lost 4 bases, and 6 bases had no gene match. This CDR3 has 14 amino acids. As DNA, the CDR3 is TGTGCCAGCAGCCCCGGGACAGGGAAGGATACGCAGTATTTT. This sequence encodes CASSPGTGKDTQYF.

The CDR3 sequence: CASRHTGELFF. The CDR3 DNA sequence: TGTGCCAGCCGTCACACCGGGGAGCTGTTTTTT. The chain uses TRBV6-5 and TRBJ2-2; D uncertain. The germline V gene encodes CDR1 MNHEY and CDR2 SVGAGI. The V end was cut by 8 bases, the J end by 3 bases, with 4 bases between. The CDR3 spans 11 residues.

The CDR3 region has the DNA TGTGCCAGCAGTGTGGACAGGGGTCAGCCCCAGCATTTT. Translating gives CASSVDRGQPQHF. This chain links TRBV12-3 or TRBV12-4 with TRBJ1-5; 9 nucleotides match TRBD1. The J segment lost 6 bases and the V segment lost 5 bases, leaving 2 bases of the junction unmatched. This CDR3 has 13 residues.

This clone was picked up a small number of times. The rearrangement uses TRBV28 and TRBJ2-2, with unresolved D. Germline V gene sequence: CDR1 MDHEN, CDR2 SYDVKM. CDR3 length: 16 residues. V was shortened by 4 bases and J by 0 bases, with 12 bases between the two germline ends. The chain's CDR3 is CASSSPWGANTGELFF. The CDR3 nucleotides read TGTGCCAGCAGTTCCCCCTGGGGTGCGAACACCGGGGAGCTGTTTTTT.

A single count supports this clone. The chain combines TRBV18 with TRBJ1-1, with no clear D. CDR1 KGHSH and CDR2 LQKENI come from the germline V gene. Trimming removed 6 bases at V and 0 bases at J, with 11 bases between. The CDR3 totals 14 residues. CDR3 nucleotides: TGTGCCAGCTCCCCGCCGGTCATGAACACTGAAGCTTTCTTT. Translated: CASSPPVMNTEAFF.

CDR3 sequence: CASSLTGTEAFF. In nucleotides, the CDR3 is TGTGCCAGCAGTCTTACAGGGACTGAAGCTTTCTTT. This rearrangement joins TRBV28 to TRBJ1-1, with D maybe TRBD1 (6 bases). Germline CDR1 MDHEN, CDR2 SYDVKM. Between the trimmed V and J ends, which lost 5 bases and 5 bases, there was a span of 9 bases. CDR3 length: 12 residues.

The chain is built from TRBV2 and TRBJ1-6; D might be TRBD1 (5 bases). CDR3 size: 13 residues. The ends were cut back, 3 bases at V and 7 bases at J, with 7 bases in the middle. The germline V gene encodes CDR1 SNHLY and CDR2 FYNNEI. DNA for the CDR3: TGTGCCAGCAGTGAGACAGACAATTCACCCCTCCACTTT. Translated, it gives CASSETDNSPLHF.

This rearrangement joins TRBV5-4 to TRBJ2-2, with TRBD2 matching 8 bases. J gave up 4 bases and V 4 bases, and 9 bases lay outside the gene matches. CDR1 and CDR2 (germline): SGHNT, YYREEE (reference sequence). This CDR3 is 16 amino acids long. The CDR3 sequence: CASSPGGQATTGELFF. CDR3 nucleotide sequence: TGTGCCAGCAGCCCGGGAGGGCAGGCTACCACCGGGGAGCTGTTTTTT. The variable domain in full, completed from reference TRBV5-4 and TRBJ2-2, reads ETGVTQSPTHLIKTRGQQVTLRCSSQSGHNTVSWYQQALGQGPQFIFQYYREEENGRGNFPPRFSGLQFPNYSSELNVNALELDDSALYLCASSPGGQATTGELFFGEGSRLTVL.

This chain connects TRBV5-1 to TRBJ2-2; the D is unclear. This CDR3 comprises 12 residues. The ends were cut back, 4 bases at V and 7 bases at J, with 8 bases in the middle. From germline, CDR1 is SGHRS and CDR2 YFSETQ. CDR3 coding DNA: TGCGCCAGCAGCCCAGAGTTCGGGGAGCTGTTTTTT. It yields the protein CASSPEFGELFF. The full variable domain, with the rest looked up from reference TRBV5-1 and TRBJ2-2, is KAGVTQTPRYLIKTRGQQVTLSCSPISGHRSVSWYQQTPGQGLQFLFEYFSETQRNKGNFPGRFSGRQFSNSRSEMNVSTLELGDSALYLCASSPEFGELFFGEGSRLTVL.

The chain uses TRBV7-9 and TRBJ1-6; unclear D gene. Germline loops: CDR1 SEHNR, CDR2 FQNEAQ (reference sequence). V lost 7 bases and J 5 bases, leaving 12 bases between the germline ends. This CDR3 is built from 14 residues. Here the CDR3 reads CASNKIQDNSPLHF. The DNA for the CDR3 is TGTGCCAGCAACAAAATTCAGGATAATTCACCCCTCCACTTT.